The rows below give T cell receptor beta chains drawn from one sample of a study of T cell repertoires in cytomegalovirus infection. TCRdb fed the reads into MiXCR, producing one record per CDR3 protein. Of approximately 990,000 distinct CDR3 sequences in the sample, less than 35% are singletons; the top ten hold around 15%. Antigens for these TCRs are unknown. Sequenced material: cultured CD8+ T cells from PBMCs, taken from culture after CMV antigen stimulation. Receptors originate from a human donor in good health (CMV status not recorded). Some clones in this sample may be carry-over from other donors' samples. Both conserved end residues are part of each CDR3. The order of the fields is CDR3 length, J gene, V gene, CDR3 protein.

>16|TRBJ2-2|TRBV7-8
CASSGRDRRNTGELFF
>19|TRBJ2-2|TRBV6-8
CASSYSSISGGKNTGELFF
>16|TRBJ2-3|TRBV3-1
CASSLQMVSSTDTQYF
>14|TRBJ2-7|TRBV11-2
CASSPSPRTYEQYF
>14|TRBJ1-2|TRBV27
CASSPPTGVYGYTF
>14|TRBJ2-1|TRBV28
CASSWDSDYNEQFF
>16|TRBJ1-5|TRBV19
CASSILRDRSNQPQHF
>17|TRBJ2-3|TRBV7-2
CASSLVYAGGQKDTQYF
>16|TRBJ1-2|TRBV6-1
CASIGQLEKSLYGYTF
>14|TRBJ2-7|TRBV27
CASSLTLDSLEQYF
>13|TRBJ1-1|TRBV7-2
CASSFGTIGEAFF
>15|TRBJ2-1|TRBV7-8
CASSLTGGQYNEQFF
>20|TRBJ1-5|TRBV27
CASSLQFPGRSFKGNQPQHF
>16|TRBJ1-6|TRBV7-9
CASSPRTGTFGSPLHF
>17|TRBJ2-3|TRBV7-8
CASSSPRAGGATDTQYF
>12|TRBJ1-1|TRBV7-2
CASSSFGTEAFF
>10|TRBJ2-1|TRBV6-6
CAAGGNEQFF
>15|TRBJ1-5|TRBV28
CASSARVVSNQPQHF
>18|TRBJ1-1|TRBV9
CASSVEEVVWGGDTEAFF
>14|TRBJ2-2|TRBV19
CASYGGLATGELFF
>15|TRBJ1-2|TRBV13
CASSSWTGANYGYTF
>15|TRBJ1-2|TRBV29-1
CSVEGRGDLFYGYTF
>17|TRBJ2-1|TRBV11-2
CASSLDPPGGWRNEQFF
>14|TRBJ1-5|TRBV7-8
CASSRTSGNQPQHF
>14|TRBJ2-7|TRBV24-1
CATSRPGQGYEQYF
>15|TRBJ2-1|TRBV5-1
CASSYDRATYNEQFF
>16|TRBJ2-2|TRBV27
CASSGAEQGTAGELFF
>14|TRBJ1-6|TRBV7-6
CASSLGGFGSPLHF
>14|TRBJ2-3|TRBV7-9
CASSLHAGPDTQYF
>15|TRBJ2-1|TRBV20-1
CSARETGGSYNEQFF
>13|TRBJ1-1|TRBV18
CASSSGSETEAFF
>16|TRBJ1-5|TRBV4-1
CASSLFDRGSNQPQHF
>14|TRBJ2-5|TRBV14
CASSQEDKQETQYF
>16|TRBJ1-2|TRBV5-1
CASSWYGRMREDGYTF
>13|TRBJ2-7|TRBV7-6
CASSLSQGDEQYF
>12|TRBJ2-1|TRBV14
CASSQATRAQFF
>16|TRBJ2-2|TRBV2
CASSDWTGGVSGELFF
>18|TRBJ2-3|TRBV20-1
CSARDDRGSFGSTDTQYF
>15|TRBJ2-3|TRBV7-3
CASSLSRSPTDTQYF
>16|TRBJ2-1|TRBV27
CASSFSTGEKDNEQFF
>11|TRBJ2-5|TRBV2
CASSETRLRGF
>18|TRBJ2-1|TRBV19
CASSILLPGQGAGDEQFF
>16|TRBJ1-6|TRBV20-1
CSARHGIGQGLKTLHF
>16|TRBJ2-1|TRBV7-9
CASSPPGTLTPNEQFF
>14|TRBJ2-3|TRBV12-3/TRBV12-4
CANSPGPSTDTQYF
>15|TRBJ2-1|TRBV28
CASSLGASGDNEQFF
>12|TRBJ1-1|TRBV27
CASVQGLGEAFF
>15|TRBJ1-5|TRBV10-3
CAISESRGHSQPQHF
>16|TRBJ2-1|TRBV27
CASSLVVGWSHNEQFF
>17|TRBJ2-1|TRBV25-1
CASSEYLAGGDRSEQFF
>15|TRBJ2-7|TRBV7-8
CASSLEGDYFYEQYF
>17|TRBJ1-1|TRBV6-1
CVSAIPGQGIMNTEAFF